Presented here are 21 T cell receptor beta chains from one specimen sequenced in a study of CD8+ T cells in alopecia areata. In each case, RNA was isolated and then reverse transcribed into cDNA as the sequencing template. Here immunoSEQ multiplex PCR was the method, and the copy in TCRdb shows in-frame clones only, minus some. Of about 160,000 clones listed, roughly 65% were seen once; the top ten hold approximately 0.91%. Described treatment: oral pan-JAK inhibitor, 5-10 mg twice daily. The sequenced sample was CD4+ T cells sorted from blood, obtained at week 4, from a patient treated with tofacitinib. These TCRs come from a human donor with alopecia areata.

This clone was observed a few times. The chain is built from TRBV19 and TRBJ2-4, with TRBD1 matching 9 bases. The germline gives CDR1 LNHDA, CDR2 SQIVND (reference sequence). CDR3 length equals 15 residues. The ends lost 3 bases at V and 10 bases at J; junction bases unmatched: 10. CDR3 amino acids: CASSIPDRGIWIQYF. The DNA for the CDR3 is TGTGCCAGTAGTATCCCGGACAGGGGAATATGGATTCAGTACTTC.

The chain links TRBV5-6 to TRBJ2-7; D is unclear. Trimming removed 1 base at V and 8 bases at J, with 10 bases between. Germline CDR1 is SGHDT and CDR2 is YYEEEE. This CDR3 spans 12 amino acids. The CDR3 DNA is TGTGCCAGCAGCTTGATTGGGTACAAGCAGTACTTC. It encodes CASSLIGYKQYF.

This clone was found a few times. The J gene is TRBJ2-6, the V gene TRBV7-3; possibly TRBD2 for D (5 bases). Trimming stripped 5 bases from V and 0 bases from J, with 8 bases between. This CDR3 is 15 amino acids long. The germline CDR1 and CDR2 sequences are SGHTA and FQGTGA. The CDR3 DNA follows: TGTGCCAGCAGCCCCGGAGGCTCTGGGGCCAACGTCCTGACTTTC. Amino acids: CASSPGGSGANVLTF.

This chain joins TRBV10-3 and TRBJ2-5; a weak D match, TRBD2 (5 bases). The CDR3 contains 13 residues. Germline V gene data show CDR1 as ENHRY and CDR2 as SYGVKD. With 10 bases removed from V and 0 bases from J, the gap between germline ends came to 12 bases. The CDR3 region has the DNA TGTGCCACCCTGACTACCGACCAAGAGACCCAGTACTTC. This translates into CATLTTDQETQYF.

This clone showed up just once. The chain couples TRBV7-9 to TRBJ2-1; D unresolved. The CDR3 contains 13 residues. V lost 0 bases and J lost 5, with 5 bases in between. Germline CDR1 reads SEHNR; CDR2 reads FQNEAQ (reference sequence). CDR3 bases: TGTGCCAGCAGCTTAGCGTGGGACAATGAGCAGTTCTTC. Translated: CASSLAWDNEQFF. Using reference TRBV7-9 and TRBJ2-1 for the parts outside the CDR3, the full variable domain is DTGVSQNPRHKITKRGQNVTFRCDPISEHNRLYWYRQTLGQGPEFLTYFQNEAQLEKSRLLSDRFSAERPKGSFSTLEIQRTEQGDSAMYLCASSLAWDNEQFFGPGTRLTVL.

The sample holds a few counts of this clone. The chain combines TRBV10-3 with TRBJ2-5, with D maybe TRBD2 (5 bases). CDR1 and CDR2 from the germline V gene are ENHRY and SYGVKD. The CDR3 totals 13 residues. Trimming took off 0 bases at V and 4 bases at J, with 6 bases between the two ends. CDR3 region: CAISESAGETQYF. CDR3 DNA: TGTGCCATCAGTGAGTCCGCGGGAGAGACCCAGTACTTC.

Of note for this clone: The junction departs from germline at one end; a sequencing error may be responsible. The J gene is TRBJ2-7, the V gene TRBV5-1; D may be TRBD1 (5 bases). The germline gives CDR1 SGHRS, CDR2 YFSETQ. CDR3 size: 18 residues. CDR3 nucleotide sequence: TGCGCCAGCAGCTTGGCCGTCTCGCGTAGGGGAATCTCCAACGAGCAGTACTTC. This sequence encodes CASSLAVSRRGISNEQYF.

The V gene is TRBV29-1, the J gene TRBJ2-3; D gene uncertain. Trimming took off 1 base at V and 1 base at J, with 3 bases between the two ends. There are 12 residues in the CDR3. The germline V gene encodes CDR1 SQVTM and CDR2 ANQGSEA. The CDR3 DNA reads as TGCAGCGTTGAAGTGGGCACAGATACGCAGTATTTT. This codes for CSVEVGTDTQYF.

CDR3 DNA: TGTGCCAGCAGCATAGGACAGGGCGGAAAAGAGACCCAGTACTTC. It encodes CASSIGQGGKETQYF. The genes are TRBV5-6 and TRBJ2-5, with 8 positions matching TRBD1. CDR1 SGHDT and CDR2 YYEEEE come from the germline V gene. The V and J ends lost 4 bases and 3 bases, in that order; junction bases with no gene match: 8. The CDR3 consists of 15 residues.

The chain employs TRBV5-1 and TRBJ1-2; unclear D gene. The ends were cut back, 0 bases at V and 2 bases at J, with 11 bases in the middle. The CDR3 sequence is 15 residues long. The germline V gene encodes CDR1 SGHRS and CDR2 YFSETQ. The CDR3 reads CASSLVGDNNYGYTF. In DNA form, the CDR3 reads TGCGCCAGCAGCTTGGTAGGAGATAACAACTATGGCTACACCTTC.

This clone was detected a few times. The rearrangement links TRBV27 to TRBJ2-7; D uncertain. From germline, CDR1 is MNHEY and CDR2 SMNVEV (reference sequence). The CDR3 extends over 15 amino acids. With 3 bases removed from V and 0 bases from J, the gap between germline ends came to 12 bases. CDR3 protein: CASSFRWQASYEQYF. The DNA for the CDR3 is TGTGCCAGCAGTTTTCGGTGGCAGGCCTCCTACGAGCAGTACTTC.

The chain recombines TRBV30 with TRBJ2-7; 9 bases match TRBD1. The V gene end was trimmed by 2 bases and the J gene end by 6 bases; junction bases not matched to a gene: 8. This CDR3 region has 14 residues. Per germline, CDR1 GTSNPN and CDR2 SVGIG (reference sequence). The CDR3 DNA reads as TGTGCCTGGAGTCAACCGGGACAGGGAAGCGAGCAGTACTTC. This translates into CAWSQPGQGSEQYF.

V is TRBV30 and J is TRBJ1-4; TRBD1 matches 7 bases. This CDR3 has 14 residues. Germline assignment: CDR1 GTSNPN and CDR2 SVGIG (reference sequence). After removal of 1 base from V and 8 bases from J, the junction contained 7 bases not matched to a gene. CDR3 in DNA: TGTGCCTGGAGTGCCAACAGGGGAGGCGAAAAACTGTTTTTT. Residues: CAWSANRGGEKLFF.

The V gene is TRBV30, the J gene TRBJ1-1; D is undetermined. This CDR3 spans 13 amino acids. Trimming stripped 1 base from V and 4 bases from J, with 10 bases between. Germline values: CDR1 GTSNPN, CDR2 SVGIG (reference sequence). The CDR3 protein is CAWSGQLGTEAFF. DNA of the CDR3: TGTGCCTGGAGTGGGCAGCTCGGCACTGAAGCTTTCTTT. The full variable domain, its missing parts supplied by reference TRBV30 and TRBJ1-1, is SQTIHQWPATLVQPVGSPLSLECTVEGTSNPNLYWYRQAAGRGLQLLFYSVGIGQISSEVPQNLSASRPQDRQFILSSKKLLLSDSGFYLCAWSGQLGTEAFFGQGTRLTVV.

The chain employs TRBV5-4 and TRBJ2-6; no reliable D call. Germline V gene data show CDR1 as SGHNT and CDR2 as YYREEE (reference sequence). V lost 3 bases and J 9 bases, leaving 16 bases between the germline ends. This CDR3 has 15 residues. CDR3 in amino acids: CASSSKGQEGNVLTF. DNA for the CDR3: TGTGCCAGCAGCTCGAAGGGCCAAGAAGGCAACGTCCTGACTTTC.

CDR3 bases: TGCAGCGCCAGTCAGGAACAAGATACGCAGTATTTT. As protein: CSASQEQDTQYF. The genes are TRBV29-1 and TRBJ2-3; D is undetermined. Trimming shortened V by 7 bases and J by 5 bases, and 13 bases separated the two germline ends. The CDR3 has 12 amino acids. Per germline, CDR1 SQVTM and CDR2 ANQGSEA.

V is TRBV29-1 and J is TRBJ1-6, with 8 bases that match TRBD1. CDR1 SQVTM and CDR2 ANQGSEA come from the germline V gene. This CDR3 comprises 16 residues. J lost 10 bases, V lost 4 bases, and 15 bases had no gene match. The CDR3 sequence is CSVALSGQGGESPLHF. Written as DNA, the CDR3 is TGCAGCGTTGCCCTATCCGGACAGGGAGGAGAATCACCCCTCCACTTT.

The chain recombines TRBV30 with TRBJ1-5, with D hard to call. Trimming left V 3 bases short and J 9 bases short, with 12 bases between. CDR3 size: 12 residues. The germline CDR1 and CDR2 sequences are GTSNPN and SVGIG (reference sequence). CDR3 sequence reads: CAWRTGEGPQHF. CDR3 coding DNA: TGTGCCTGGAGGACCGGCGAGGGGCCCCAGCATTTT. The variable domain in full, with the rest retrieved from reference TRBV30 and TRBJ1-5, is SQTIHQWPATLVQPVGSPLSLECTVEGTSNPNLYWYRQAAGRGLQLLFYSVGIGQISSEVPQNLSASRPQDRQFILSSKKLLLSDSGFYLCAWRTGEGPQHFGDGTRLSIL.

The chain employs TRBV25-1 and TRBJ2-1; weak D call: TRBD1 (6 bases). Germline V gene sequence: CDR1 MGHDK, CDR2 SYGVNS. The V end lost 1 base, the J end lost 10 bases, and 17 bases lay between the germline ends. The CDR3 has 15 amino acids. The CDR3 loop reads CASSEFGQGFREQFF. The CDR3 nucleotides read TGTGCCAGCAGTGAATTCGGGCAGGGGTTCAGGGAGCAGTTCTTC.

V is TRBV5-4 and J is TRBJ2-1; tentatively, D is TRBD2 (7 bases). Germline V gene sequence: CDR1 SGHNT, CDR2 YYREEE (reference sequence). This CDR3 contains 15 residues. Trimming removed 5 bases from V and 8 bases from J, with 20 bases in between. The CDR3 sequence: CASRIDTAGAHEQFF. CDR3 nucleotide sequence: TGTGCCAGCAGGATTGACACGGCGGGGGCGCATGAGCAGTTCTTC.

This chain uses TRBV6-5 with TRBJ2-2; D unclear. V gave up 6 bases and J gave up 0 bases, with 8 bases separating them. The CDR3 length is 14 residues. CDR1 MNHEY and CDR2 SVGAGI come from the germline V gene. The CDR3 DNA is TGTGCCAGCAGCCGGACGGCGAACACCGGGGAGCTGTTTTTT. Protein: CASSRTANTGELFF.